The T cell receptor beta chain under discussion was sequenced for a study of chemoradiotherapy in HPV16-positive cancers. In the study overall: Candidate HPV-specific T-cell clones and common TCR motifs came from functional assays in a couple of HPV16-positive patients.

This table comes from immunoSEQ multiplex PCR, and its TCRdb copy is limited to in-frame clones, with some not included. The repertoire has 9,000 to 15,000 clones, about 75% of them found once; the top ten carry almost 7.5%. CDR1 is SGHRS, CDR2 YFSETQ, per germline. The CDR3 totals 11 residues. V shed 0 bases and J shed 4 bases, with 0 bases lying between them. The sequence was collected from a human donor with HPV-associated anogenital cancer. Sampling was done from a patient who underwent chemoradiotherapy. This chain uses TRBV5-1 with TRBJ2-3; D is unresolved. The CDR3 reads CASSLADTQYF. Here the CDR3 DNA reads TGCGCCAGCAGCTTGGCAGATACGCAGTATTTT.